Listed below are T cell receptor beta chains from one sample, sequenced in a study of cytomegalovirus exposure and HLA in healthy donors. This table comes from immunoSEQ multiplex PCR, and its TCRdb copy is limited to in-frame clones, with some not included. In the table there are approximately 120,000 clones, 77% of which are singletons. The sequencing sample was made of PBMCs. Source of these receptors: a woman aged 40 to 50 in good health and CMV-seropositive. Each CDR3 is given with its conserved first and last residue. The order of the fields is V gene, D gene, clone size, J gene, CDR3 DNA, CDR3 protein. D genes are given only for firm matches. The size field is filled for only some rows; it gives once, few, many or a size class.

v_gene: TRBV6-1; d_gene: TRBD2; abundance: NA; j_gene: TRBJ2-5; CDR3nt: TGTGCCGTATACCTTGGGGGGGGTAGGACCCAGTACTTC; CDR3aa: CAVYLGGGRTQYF
v_gene: TRBV7-9; d_gene: TRBD2; abundance: few; j_gene: TRBJ2-3; CDR3nt: TGTGCCAGCAGCTTAGAATCGGGAGGGACAGATACGCAGTATTTT; CDR3aa: CASSLESGGTDTQYF
v_gene: TRBV7-9; d_gene: NA; abundance: NA; j_gene: TRBJ2-7; CDR3nt: TGTGCCAGCAGCCCCGGGACTTACTACGAGCAGTACTTC; CDR3aa: CASSPGTYYEQYF
v_gene: TRBV10-3; d_gene: NA; abundance: NA; j_gene: TRBJ2-1; CDR3nt: TGTGCCATCAGTGAGTCAGAACCCACGGGGGAGCAGTTCTTC; CDR3aa: CAISESEPTGEQFF
v_gene: TRBV5-4; d_gene: TRBD2; abundance: NA; j_gene: TRBJ2-1; CDR3nt: TGTGCCAGCAGCTTGGGACTAGCGACTTACAATGAGCAGTTCTTC; CDR3aa: CASSLGLATYNEQFF
v_gene: TRBV2; d_gene: NA; abundance: NA; j_gene: TRBJ1-2; CDR3nt: TGTGCCAGCAGTGAAGAGACACCCAAAAGGACCTTC; CDR3aa: CASSEETPKRTF
v_gene: TRBV5-1; d_gene: NA; abundance: NA; j_gene: TRBJ1-6; CDR3nt: TGCGCCAGCAGCTTGGTTCGAGCGACGAATTCACCCCTCCACTTT; CDR3aa: CASSLVRATNSPLHF
v_gene: TRBV28; d_gene: TRBD2; abundance: NA; j_gene: TRBJ2-7; CDR3nt: TGTGCCAGCAGTCCTAGGGAGGGGCGAAACTACGAGCAGTACTTC; CDR3aa: CASSPREGRNYEQYF
v_gene: TRBV4-2; d_gene: NA; abundance: NA; j_gene: TRBJ1-2; CDR3nt: TGTGCCAGCAGCCCACCGGGATCCGGCTACACCTTC; CDR3aa: CASSPPGSGYTF
v_gene: TRBV5-5; d_gene: TRBD2; abundance: NA; j_gene: TRBJ2-2; CDR3nt: TGTGCCAGCAGCTCGTTAGCGGGAGGAATGAGGGAGCTGTTTTTT; CDR3aa: CASSSLAGGMRELFF
v_gene: TRBV18; d_gene: TRBD2; abundance: NA; j_gene: TRBJ2-1; CDR3nt: TGTGCCAGCTCACCGCTACTAGCGGGAGGACTCAATGAGCAGTTCTTC; CDR3aa: CASSPLLAGGLNEQFF
v_gene: TRBV18; d_gene: NA; abundance: NA; j_gene: TRBJ1-2; CDR3nt: TGTGCCAGCTCATCTGTAGGGGGAGACTATGGCTACACCTTC; CDR3aa: CASSSVGGDYGYTF
v_gene: TRBV6-5; d_gene: NA; abundance: NA; j_gene: TRBJ2-7; CDR3nt: TGTGCCAGCAGTAGCAGGGTAGGGGAGCAGTACTTC; CDR3aa: CASSSRVGEQYF
v_gene: TRBV2; d_gene: TRBD1; abundance: NA; j_gene: TRBJ1-1; CDR3nt: TGTGCCAGCATGAAACAGGGGGCTGGGACTGAAGCTTTCTTT; CDR3aa: CASMKQGAGTEAFF
v_gene: TRBV5-1; d_gene: NA; abundance: NA; j_gene: TRBJ2-2; CDR3nt: TGCGCCAGCAGCTTGGGGGACAGCGGGACCGGGGAGCTGTTTTTT; CDR3aa: CASSLGDSGTGELFF